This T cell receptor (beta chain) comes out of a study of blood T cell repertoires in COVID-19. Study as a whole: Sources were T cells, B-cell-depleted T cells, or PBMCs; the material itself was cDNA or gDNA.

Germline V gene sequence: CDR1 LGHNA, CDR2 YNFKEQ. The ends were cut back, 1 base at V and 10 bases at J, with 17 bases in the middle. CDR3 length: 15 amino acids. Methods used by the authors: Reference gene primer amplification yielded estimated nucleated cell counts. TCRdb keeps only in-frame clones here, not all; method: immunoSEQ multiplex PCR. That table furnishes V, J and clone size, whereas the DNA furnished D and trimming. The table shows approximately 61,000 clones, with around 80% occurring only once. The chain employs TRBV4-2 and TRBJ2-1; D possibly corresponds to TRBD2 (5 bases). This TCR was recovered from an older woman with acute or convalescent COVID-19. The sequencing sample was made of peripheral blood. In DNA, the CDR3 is TGTGCCAGCAGCCAAGGTTGGTCTAGCCTTGGGGAGCAGTTCTTC. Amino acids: CASSQGWSSLGEQFF.